This T cell receptor beta chain emerged from a study of blood T cell repertoires in COVID-19. Background on the study: Samples taken during acute and convalescent COVID-19 were collected in the United States, Italy and Spain. T cells, B-cell-depleted T cells, or PBMCs supplied cDNA or gDNA.

The germline V gene has CDR1 MNHEY and CDR2 SVGAGI. The CDR3 loop spans 15 amino acids. Trimming removed 6 bases from V and 4 bases from J; junction bases left unmatched: 5. As originally analysed: Nucleated cell counts were estimated from reference gene primer amplification. Sequencing used immunoSEQ multiplex PCR; TCRdb keeps in-frame clones, though not all of them. V and J calls and clone size are given by that table; D and trimming were obtained from the DNA. Among more than 85,000 clones listed, about 89% were seen once. The source material was peripheral blood. The chain is built from TRBV6-5 and TRBJ2-3, with TRBD2 matching 12 bases. The clonotype was recovered from a man aged 55 to 70 with acute or convalescent COVID-19. DNA of the CDR3: TGTGCCAGCAGCGCTCTAGCGGGAGGGCCAGATACGCAGTATTTT. Its protein product is CASSALAGGPDTQYF.